Listed below are T cell receptor beta chains from one sample, sequenced in a study of Ad26.COV2.S vaccination and SARS-CoV-2 variants. Sequenced by immunoSEQ multiplex PCR; TCRdb stores in-frame clones only, minus some. The repertoire holds 380,000 or so clones, with around 82% as singletons. The source material was peripheral blood, sampled in a trial of Ad26.COV2.S vaccine versus placebo. These receptors were obtained from a person between 18 and 65 years old who received the Ad26.COV2.S COVID-19 vaccine or a placebo. CDR3s include the opening cysteine and the closing phenylalanine or tryptophan. The D gene is left open where the match is weak. Size is stated for part of the rows, as once, few or many counts, or as a class when the clone is expanded.

size: .; J: TRBJ1-1; V: TRBV4-2; D: .; DNA: TGTGCCAGCAGCCAAGATATAAACTCTGAAGCTTTCTTT; CDR3: CASSQDINSEAFF
size: .; J: TRBJ1-1; V: TRBV11-3; D: TRBD1; DNA: TGTGCCAGCAGCTTAGAAGTGACAGGGCAAATTTTTTCTCGGGGCACTGAAGCTTTCTTT; CDR3: CASSLEVTGQIFSRGTEAFF
size: .; J: TRBJ2-3; V: TRBV11-3; D: .; DNA: TGTGCCAGCAGCTTGGGACGGGCCACAGATACGCAGTATTTT; CDR3: CASSLGRATDTQYF
size: .; J: TRBJ1-3; V: TRBV18; D: .; DNA: TGTGCCAGCTCACGCGACGGAGACTCTGGAAACACCATATATTTT; CDR3: CASSRDGDSGNTIYF
size: .; J: TRBJ2-5; V: TRBV5-1; D: TRBD1; DNA: TGCGCCAGCAGCTCCCGACAGGGCGTCAGGGAGACCCAGTACTTC; CDR3: CASSSRQGVRETQYF
size: .; J: TRBJ2-2; V: TRBV11-1; D: .; DNA: TGTGCCAGCAGCTTAGCCTACACCGGGGAGCTGTTTTTT; CDR3: CASSLAYTGELFF
size: .; J: TRBJ2-3; V: TRBV7-2; D: .; DNA: TGTGCCAGCAGCTCGGCCACAGATACGCAGTATTTT; CDR3: CASSSATDTQYF
size: .; J: TRBJ1-2; V: TRBV30; D: .; DNA: TGTGCCTGGGGAGAAGAGAACAGACCCTCCTATGGCTACACCTTC; CDR3: CAWGEENRPSYGYTF
size: .; J: TRBJ1-1; V: TRBV9; D: TRBD1; DNA: TGTGCCAGCAGCGTTACAGGGGGCACTGAAGCTTTCTTT; CDR3: CASSVTGGTEAFF
size: .; J: TRBJ1-1; V: TRBV5-5; D: .; DNA: TGTGCCAGCAGCTCCCACAGGGCCACTGAAGCTTTCTTT; CDR3: CASSSHRATEAFF
size: .; J: TRBJ1-5; V: TRBV21-1; D: .; DNA: TGTGCCAGCACGGACAGAGATAGCAATCAGCCCCAGCATTTT; CDR3: CASTDRDSNQPQHF
size: few; J: TRBJ1-2; V: TRBV5-6; D: .; DNA: TGTGCCAGCATCGTTCGAGGGAGCTATGGCTACACCTTC; CDR3: CASIVRGSYGYTF
size: once; J: TRBJ2-3; V: TRBV6-5; D: .; DNA: TGTGCCAGCAGTCCCCCGGACCCCACAGATACGCAGTATTTT; CDR3: CASSPPDPTDTQYF
size: .; J: TRBJ2-7; V: TRBV18; D: .; DNA: TGTGCCAGCTCGCTGGGGATCGGGAGAGGGACCTACGAGCAGTACTTC; CDR3: CASSLGIGRGTYEQYF